Included here is one TCR beta chain sequence, with context. No cognate antigen has been identified for it. The input lacks base qualities; no much larger clone sits a single base away. The High Capacity cDNA Reverse Transcription Kit was used to reverse transcribe all of the isolated RNA, meaning that expressed TCRB transcripts were what got sequenced. Naive, central memory and regulatory T cell samples underwent deep immunoSEQ sequencing, averaging about 3.57 million total reads per sample. After sorted cells were lysed in RLT buffer, RNA was extracted with DNase-treated RNeasy Micro or Mini kits, with the choice depending on cell number. To prevent cross-contamination, every cell subset was processed on its own, while patient and healthy donor samples were processed together. The immunoSEQ multiplex PCR was used to amplify TCRB sequences from cDNA, generating 87-bp fragments that spanned the CDR3 region. Amplicons were sequenced on the Illumina HiSeq platform. Per the original workflow: PCR bias was corrected computationally using synthetic template baselines, and reads within Hamming distance 2 were collapsed, with unmergeable singletons discarded. Reads were aligned against IMGT so that V, D and J genes, CDR3 length and insertions or deletions at six rearrangement sites could be assigned. Within each subset, clonotype counts were normalized to sorted cell number, after which true diversity and Gini coefficients were computed with the tcR R package. The overlap coefficient, calculated on TCRB nucleotide sequences, was used to measure repertoire sharing. Out-of-frame TCRB sequences from naive cells were analyzed as a proxy for the pre-selection repertoire. This immuneACCESS table, as held by TCRdb, lists in-frame sequences with V and J called but not all clones. Of the missing ones, under half trace to an unresolved V gene in checked studies; the others have no known cause. V and J calls and clone size are those listed in that table; D and trimming were worked out from the DNA. The sample contains 430,000 or so clones, over 10% of them found a single time. The top ten constitute over 0.04% of the sample.

V loses 4 bases of germline sequence and J loses 8 bases, and the interval between the two ends is 12 bases. Reading from cysteine to phenylalanine, the CDR3 counts 13 amino acids. Of the read, only the CDR3 DNA is kept; its 39 bases are in frame from base 1. The CDR1 and CDR2 encoded by the germline V gene are SGHDN and FVKESK. A single peripheral blood draw of about 116 mL on average was collected from each donor into heparinised tubes. Using a panel that included CD45RO, CCR7, CD25, CD127, CD95 and CD27, naive, central memory, regulatory and stem cell-like memory CD4+ T cells were sorted on a BD FACSAria II. Every sorted population had a purity above 95%. PBMCs were separated immediately by Lymphoprep density gradient centrifugation and were stained directly, without being cultured. So that batch effects would be minimized, each experiment stained and sorted samples in pairs, pairing one healthy donor with one patient.

The sample comes from a study of beta chain features in type 1 diabetes (dated by TCRdb to the late 2010s). For context, the study as a whole: Mean age, gender distribution, total cell number and subset yield did not differ between patients and healthy donors. The study compared TCRB repertoires of sorted circulating CD4+ T cell subsets between recently diagnosed type 1 diabetes patients and matched healthy donors. A total of some 110 million sorted cells were examined across all samples, and the number of cells per subset was strongly correlated with RNA yield. Regulatory and stem cell-like memory subsets were isolated from only 8 patients and about eight healthy donors, whereas naive and central memory subsets came from all 30 or so donors.

Summary of the overall study and its limitations: Because small numbers of individuals were included in the HLA sub-analyses, any influence of HLA type on TCRB rearrangement was left unresolved. Fewer insertions and more nucleotide deletions at VDJ recombination sites were observed in patients with type 1 diabetes, implying thymic rearrangement abnormalities. Shorter templates might have been favored by PCR, but patient and control samples were amplified and corrected together, so both groups would have been affected equally by any skew. Because cDNA was sequenced instead of genomic DNA, highly expressing activated cells could be over-represented, though the groups showed no difference in activation or CD3 levels. A moderate but significant shortening of TCRB CDR3 length was observed in type 1 diabetes patients in all four CD4+ subsets. The naive, central memory and regulatory TCRB repertoires appeared to resemble one another more closely among patients than among healthy donors.

The chain links TRBV14 with TRBJ2-1, with the D gene call left open. The sequencing sample was made of naive CD4+ T cells from blood. This specimen's cell subset or site label, per the study, means: true naive CD4+ T cells. The clonotype was recovered from a woman younger than 35 in good health. The DNA is as follows: TGTGCCAGCAGCCTGGGCAGTAAGGATGAGCAGTTCTTC. This translates into CASSLGSKDEQFF.